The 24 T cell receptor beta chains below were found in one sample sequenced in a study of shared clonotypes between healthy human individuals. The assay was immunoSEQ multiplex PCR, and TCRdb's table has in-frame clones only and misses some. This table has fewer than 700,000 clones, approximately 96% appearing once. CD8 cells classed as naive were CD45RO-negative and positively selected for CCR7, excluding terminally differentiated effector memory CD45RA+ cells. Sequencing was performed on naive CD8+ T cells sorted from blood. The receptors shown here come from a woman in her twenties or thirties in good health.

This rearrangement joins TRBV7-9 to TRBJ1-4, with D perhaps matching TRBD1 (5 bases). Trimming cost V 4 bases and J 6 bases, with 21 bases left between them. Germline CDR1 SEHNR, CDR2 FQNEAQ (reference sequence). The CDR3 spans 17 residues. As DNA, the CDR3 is TGTGCCAGCAGCTCGGACGAGGGGTTTATTTGGGATGAAAAACTGTTTTTT. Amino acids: CASSSDEGFIWDEKLFF.

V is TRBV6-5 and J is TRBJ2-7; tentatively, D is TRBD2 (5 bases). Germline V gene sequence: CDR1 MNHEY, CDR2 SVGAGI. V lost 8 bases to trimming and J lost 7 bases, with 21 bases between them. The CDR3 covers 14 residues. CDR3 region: CASGRGPSGREQYF. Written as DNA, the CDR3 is TGTGCCAGCGGGAGAGGGCCCTCTGGAAGGGAGCAGTACTTC.

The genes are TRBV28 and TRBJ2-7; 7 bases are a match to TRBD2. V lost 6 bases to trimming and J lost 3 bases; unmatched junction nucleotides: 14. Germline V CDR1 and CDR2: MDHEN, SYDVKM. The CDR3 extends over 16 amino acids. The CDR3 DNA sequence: TGTGCCAGCAGGAATATCAAAATTGGGGGGGGCTACGAGCAGTACTTC. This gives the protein CASRNIKIGGGYEQYF.

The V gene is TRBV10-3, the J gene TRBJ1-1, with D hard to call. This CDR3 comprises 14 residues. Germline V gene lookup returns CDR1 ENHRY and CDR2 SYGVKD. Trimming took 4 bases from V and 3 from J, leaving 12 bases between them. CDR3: CAISVEGSDTEAFF. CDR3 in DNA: TGTGCCATCAGTGTAGAGGGATCGGACACTGAAGCTTTCTTT.

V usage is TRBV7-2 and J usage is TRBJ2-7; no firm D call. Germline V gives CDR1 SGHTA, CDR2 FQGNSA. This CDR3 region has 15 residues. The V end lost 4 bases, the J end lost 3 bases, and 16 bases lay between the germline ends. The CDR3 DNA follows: TGTGCCAGCAGCTCCCGGAAGAGTTTCGGCTACGAGCAGTACTTC. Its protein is CASSSRKSFGYEQYF.

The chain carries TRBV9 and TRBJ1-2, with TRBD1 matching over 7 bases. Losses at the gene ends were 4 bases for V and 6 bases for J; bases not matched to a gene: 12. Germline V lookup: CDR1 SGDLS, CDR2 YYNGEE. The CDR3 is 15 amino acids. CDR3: CASSPSTGVYNGYTF. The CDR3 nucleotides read TGTGCCAGCAGCCCCTCAACAGGGGTGTACAATGGCTACACCTTC.

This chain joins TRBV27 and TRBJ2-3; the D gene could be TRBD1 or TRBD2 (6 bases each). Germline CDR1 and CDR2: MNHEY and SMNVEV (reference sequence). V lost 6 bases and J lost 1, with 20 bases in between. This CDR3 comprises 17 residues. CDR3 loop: CASRQGSGAPGTDTQYF. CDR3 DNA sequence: TGTGCCAGCAGGCAAGGCTCGGGGGCGCCTGGCACAGATACGCAGTATTTT.

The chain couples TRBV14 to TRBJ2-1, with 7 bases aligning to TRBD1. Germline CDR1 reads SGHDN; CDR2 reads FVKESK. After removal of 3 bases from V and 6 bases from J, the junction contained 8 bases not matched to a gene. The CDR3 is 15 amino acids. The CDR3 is CASSQIGTASNEQFF. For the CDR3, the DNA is TGTGCCAGCAGCCAGATAGGGACAGCAAGCAATGAGCAGTTCTTC.

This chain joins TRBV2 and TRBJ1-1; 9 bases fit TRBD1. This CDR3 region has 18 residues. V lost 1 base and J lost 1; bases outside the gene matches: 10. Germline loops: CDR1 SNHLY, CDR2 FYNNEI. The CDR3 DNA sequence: TGTGCCAGCAGTGAAGAGGGGTCGACAGGGGGAACGAACACTGAAGCTTTCTTT. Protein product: CASSEEGSTGGTNTEAFF.

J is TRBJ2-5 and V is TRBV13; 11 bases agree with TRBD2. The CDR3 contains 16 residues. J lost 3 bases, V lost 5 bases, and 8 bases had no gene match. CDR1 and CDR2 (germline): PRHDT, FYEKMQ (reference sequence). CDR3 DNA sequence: TGTGCCAGCAGCCTACGACTAGCGGGGTTTAAAGAGACCCAGTACTTC. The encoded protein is CASSLRLAGFKETQYF.

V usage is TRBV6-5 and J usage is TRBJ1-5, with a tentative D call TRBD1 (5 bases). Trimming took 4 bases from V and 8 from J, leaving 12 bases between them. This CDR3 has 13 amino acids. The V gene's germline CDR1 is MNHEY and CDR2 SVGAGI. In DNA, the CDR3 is TGTGCCAGCAGTTTCGGGGGATTCGAGCCCCAGCATTTT. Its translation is CASSFGGFEPQHF.

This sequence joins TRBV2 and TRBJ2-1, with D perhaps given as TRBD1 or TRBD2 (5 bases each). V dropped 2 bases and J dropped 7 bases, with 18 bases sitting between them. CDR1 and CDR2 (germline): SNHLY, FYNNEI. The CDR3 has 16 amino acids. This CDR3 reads CASSELGVDSRNEQFF. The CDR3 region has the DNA TGTGCCAGCAGTGAACTGGGGGTGGATAGCAGGAATGAGCAGTTCTTC.

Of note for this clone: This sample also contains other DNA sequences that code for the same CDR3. The CDR3 bases are TGCGCCAGCAGCTTGGATATCACAGATACGCAGTATTTT. Protein: CASSLDITDTQYF. The chain has TRBV5-1 and TRBJ2-3; no firm D call. This CDR3 contains 13 residues. Germline CDR1 SGHRS, CDR2 YFSETQ. The V gene lost 0 bases and the J gene lost 2 bases, with 4 bases spanning the gap.

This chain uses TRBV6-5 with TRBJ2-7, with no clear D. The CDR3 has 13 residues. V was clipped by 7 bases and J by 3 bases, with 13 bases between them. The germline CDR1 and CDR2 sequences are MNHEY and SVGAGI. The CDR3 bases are TGTGCCAGCAAGCCGTCTAAAAGCTACGAGCAGTACTTC. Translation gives CASKPSKSYEQYF.

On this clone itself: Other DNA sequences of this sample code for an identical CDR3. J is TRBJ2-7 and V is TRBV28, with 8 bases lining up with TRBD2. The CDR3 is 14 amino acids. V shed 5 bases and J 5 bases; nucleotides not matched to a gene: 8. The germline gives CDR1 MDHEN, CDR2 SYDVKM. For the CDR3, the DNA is TGTGCCAGCAGTCTAACGGGAGGGAGTCACGAGCAGTACTTC. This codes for CASSLTGGSHEQYF.

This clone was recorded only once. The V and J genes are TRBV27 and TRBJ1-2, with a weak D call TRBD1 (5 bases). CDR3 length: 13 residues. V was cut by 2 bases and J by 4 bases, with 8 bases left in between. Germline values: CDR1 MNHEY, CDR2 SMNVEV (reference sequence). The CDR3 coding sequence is TGTGCCAGCAGTTTAGGGGGTTCCTATGGCTACACCTTC. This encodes CASSLGGSYGYTF.

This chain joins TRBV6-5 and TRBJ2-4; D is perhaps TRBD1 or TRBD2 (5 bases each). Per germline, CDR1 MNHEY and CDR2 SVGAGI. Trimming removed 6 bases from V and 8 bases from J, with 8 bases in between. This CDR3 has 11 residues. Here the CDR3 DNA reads TGTGCCAGCAGCGAGGGGTACATTCAGTACTTC. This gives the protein CASSEGYIQYF.

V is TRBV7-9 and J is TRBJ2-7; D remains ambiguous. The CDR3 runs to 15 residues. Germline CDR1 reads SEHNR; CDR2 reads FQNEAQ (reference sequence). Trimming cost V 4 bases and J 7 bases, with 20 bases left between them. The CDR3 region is CASSSSARFLGEQYF. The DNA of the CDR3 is TGTGCCAGCAGCTCCTCTGCGCGGTTTCTGGGGGAGCAGTACTTC.

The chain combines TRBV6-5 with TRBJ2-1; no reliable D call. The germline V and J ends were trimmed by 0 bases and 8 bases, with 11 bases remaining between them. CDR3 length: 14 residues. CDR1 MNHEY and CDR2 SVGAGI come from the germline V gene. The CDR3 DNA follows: TGTGCCAGCAGTTACTCATCTGTAGGCGATGAGCAGTTCTTC. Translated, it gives CASSYSSVGDEQFF.

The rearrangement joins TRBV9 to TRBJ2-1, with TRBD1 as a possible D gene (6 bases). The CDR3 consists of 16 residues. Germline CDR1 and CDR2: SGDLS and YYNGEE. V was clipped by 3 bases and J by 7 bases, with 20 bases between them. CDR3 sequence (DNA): TGTGCCAGCAGCGGCGCCAAGACAGGTTTATGGAATGAGCAGTTCTTC. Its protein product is CASSGAKTGLWNEQFF.

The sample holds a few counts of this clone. CDR3 sequence: CSAKTRPRAFF. DNA for the CDR3: TGCAGTGCCAAGACACGCCCTAGAGCTTTCTTT. This chain links TRBV20-1 with TRBJ1-1, with D unresolved. The V gene's germline CDR1 is DFQATT and CDR2 SNEGSKA (reference sequence). The CDR3 has 11 residues. With 6 bases removed from V and 10 bases from J, the gap between germline ends came to 15 bases.

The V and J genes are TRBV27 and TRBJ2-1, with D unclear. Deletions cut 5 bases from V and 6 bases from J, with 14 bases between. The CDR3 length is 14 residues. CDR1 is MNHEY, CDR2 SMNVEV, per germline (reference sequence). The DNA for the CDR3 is TGTGCCAGCAGTCCCACCCAAATTACCAATGAGCAGTTCTTC. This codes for CASSPTQITNEQFF.

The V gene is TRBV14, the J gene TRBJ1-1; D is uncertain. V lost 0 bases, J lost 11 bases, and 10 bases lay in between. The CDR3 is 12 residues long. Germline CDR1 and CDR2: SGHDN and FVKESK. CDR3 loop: CASSQDWDRAFF. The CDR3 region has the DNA TGTGCCAGCAGCCAAGATTGGGATAGGGCTTTCTTT. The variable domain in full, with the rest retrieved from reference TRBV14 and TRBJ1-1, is EAGVTQFPSHSVIEKGQTVTLRCDPISGHDNLYWYRRVMGKEIKFLLHFVKESKQDESGMPNNRFLAERTGGTYSTLKVQPAELEDSGVYFCASSQDWDRAFFGQGTRLTVV.

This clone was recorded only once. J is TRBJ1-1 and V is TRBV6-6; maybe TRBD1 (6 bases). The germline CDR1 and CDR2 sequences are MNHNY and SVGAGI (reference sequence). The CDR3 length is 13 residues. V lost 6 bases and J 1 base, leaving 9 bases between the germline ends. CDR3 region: CASSEQGNTEAFF. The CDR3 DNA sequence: TGTGCCAGCAGCGAACAGGGGAACACTGAAGCTTTCTTT.